This TCR beta chain appears in the sequencing data of a study of cytomegalovirus exposure and HLA in healthy donors. Across the study: An earlier analysis identified some 110 million unique TCR beta sequences in 150 million to 200 million T cells.

Trimming removed 1 base from V and 5 bases from J, with 11 bases in between. The CDR3 length is 14 residues. Germline V gene sequence: CDR1 SEHNR, CDR2 FQNEAQ (reference sequence). In the case of this clone: Its antigen is unidentified. This specimen includes other DNA sequences encoding the same CDR3.

Study-wide findings and caveats: When a later analysis was performed, an Asian-associated ancestry cluster reportedly had fewer N-insertions than the roughly 700-donor mean. Later analysis suggested most CMV-associated TCR beta chains were HLA-restricted. Some V segments, including TRBV6-2 and TRBV6-3, were excluded as indistinguishable.

60 Vbeta and 13 Jbeta primers were used in PCR. The data were produced by immunoSEQ multiplex PCR, yet TCRdb's version contains in-frame clones alone and is incomplete. Among more than 200,000 clones listed, more than 75% were seen once. Specimen: PBMCs. This clonotype was sampled from a human donor in good health. J is TRBJ1-1 and V is TRBV7-9, with D possibly being TRBD1 (6 bases). The CDR3 loop reads CASSLVQGGTEAFF. For the CDR3, the DNA is TGTGCCAGCAGCTTAGTACAGGGTGGGACTGAAGCTTTCTTT.